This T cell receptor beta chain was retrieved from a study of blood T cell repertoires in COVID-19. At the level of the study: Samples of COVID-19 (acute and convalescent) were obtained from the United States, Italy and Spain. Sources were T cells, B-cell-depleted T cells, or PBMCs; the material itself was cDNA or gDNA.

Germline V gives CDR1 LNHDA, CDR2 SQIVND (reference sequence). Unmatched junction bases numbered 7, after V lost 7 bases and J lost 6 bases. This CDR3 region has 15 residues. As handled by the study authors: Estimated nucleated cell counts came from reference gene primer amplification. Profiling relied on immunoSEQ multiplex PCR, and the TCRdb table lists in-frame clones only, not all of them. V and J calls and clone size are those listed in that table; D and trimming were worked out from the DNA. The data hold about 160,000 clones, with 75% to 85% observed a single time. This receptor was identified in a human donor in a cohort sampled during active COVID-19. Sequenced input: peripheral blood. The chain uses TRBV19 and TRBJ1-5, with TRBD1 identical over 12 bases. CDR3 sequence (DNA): TGTGCCAGTACCCCGGGACAGGGGGCCAGTCAGCCCCAGCATTTT. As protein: CASTPGQGASQPQHF.